This note documents a single TCR beta chain sequence. Other nucleotide sequences from this sample produce the same CDR3. V was pared by 0 bases and J by 8 bases, with 6 bases between. The CDR3 runs to 13 residues. Germline V gene sequence: CDR1 SGDLS, CDR2 YYNGEE. The source of the sample is a study of blood T cell repertoires in COVID-19. Overall study: T cells, B-cell-depleted T cells, or PBMCs supplied cDNA or gDNA.

Sequencing was performed with immunoSEQ multiplex PCR; in TCRdb, only in-frame clones are kept and a portion is missing. Of about 250,000 clones detected, 75% to 85% appear once; the ten largest clones hold 5.1%. The sequencing sample was made of peripheral blood. This receptor was taken from a man over 45 with active or convalescent COVID-19. The chain uses TRBV9 and TRBJ1-6; D unclear. The chain's CDR3 is CASSVGRDSPLHF. The CDR3, as DNA: TGTGCCAGCAGCGTAGGGCGGGATTCACCCCTCCACTTT.